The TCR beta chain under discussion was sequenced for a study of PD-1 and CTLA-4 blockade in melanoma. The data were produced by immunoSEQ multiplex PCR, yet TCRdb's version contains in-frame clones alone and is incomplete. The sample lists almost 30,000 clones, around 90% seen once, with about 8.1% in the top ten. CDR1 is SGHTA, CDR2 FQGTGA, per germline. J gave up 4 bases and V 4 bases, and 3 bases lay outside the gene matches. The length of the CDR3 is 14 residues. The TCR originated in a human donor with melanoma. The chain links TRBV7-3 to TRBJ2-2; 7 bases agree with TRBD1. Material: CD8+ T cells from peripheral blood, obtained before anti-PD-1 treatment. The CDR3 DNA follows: TGTGCCAGCAGCTGGTCAGGGGGCACCGGGGAGCTGTTTTTT. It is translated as CASSWSGGTGELFF. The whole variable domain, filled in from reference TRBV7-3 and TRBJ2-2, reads GAGVSQTPSNKVTEKGKYVELRCDPISGHTALYWYRQSLGQGPEFLIYFQGTGAADDSGLPNDRFFAVRPEGSVSTLKIQRTERGDSAVYLCASSWSGGTGELFFGEGSRLTVL.